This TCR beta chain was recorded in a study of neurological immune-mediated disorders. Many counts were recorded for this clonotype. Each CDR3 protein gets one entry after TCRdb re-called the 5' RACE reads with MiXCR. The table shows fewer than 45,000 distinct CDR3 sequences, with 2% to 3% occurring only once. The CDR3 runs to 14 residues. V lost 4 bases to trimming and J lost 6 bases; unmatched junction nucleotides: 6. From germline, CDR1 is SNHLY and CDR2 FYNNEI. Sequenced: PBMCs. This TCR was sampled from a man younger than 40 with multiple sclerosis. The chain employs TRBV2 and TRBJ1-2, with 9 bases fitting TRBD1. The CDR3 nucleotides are TGTGCCAGCAGTGTATTACAGGGGGCAGATGGCTACACCTTC. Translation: CASSVLQGADGYTF.